This T cell receptor (beta chain) was captured in a study of radiotherapy plus CTLA-4 blockade in lung cancer (dated by TCRdb to 2016 to 2019). Background for the entire study: Among enrolled patients, approximately 19% had an objective response and 25% to 35% reached disease control.

Libraries were constructed by the immunoSEQ multiplex PCR assay. TCRdb limited this immuneACCESS table to in-frame rearrangements with V and J called. A share of clones is missing; checked studies link under half to unresolved V genes, and the rest is unexplained. The sample table lists roughly 62,000 clones, around three quarters of them with a count of one. Approximately 4% of the sample goes to the ten largest clones. Focal radiation therapy combined with CTLA-4 blockade (ipilimumab) was tested in patients with chemo-refractory metastatic non-small-cell lung cancer. On the study overall, not on this receptor specifically: After treatment with radiotherapy and ipilimumab, TCR clones that originated in tumors expanded in peripheral blood. Early dynamic changes in blood T cell clones, together with increased serum interferon-beta after radiation, were reported as the strongest predictors of response.

V is cut back by 1 base and J by 2 bases, with 4 bases in the junction unmatched. CDR1 and CDR2 are drawn from the germline V gene: LGHNT, FRNRAP. There are 16 amino acids in the CDR3, from cysteine to phenylalanine inclusive. Only CDR3 DNA is held: 48 bases, read in frame from base 1. On this clone itself: Its binding antigen is unknown. No base quality information exists; no much larger clone differs at one position.

The specimen was peripheral blood, collected from a patient treated with radiotherapy plus ipilimumab. In this chain, TRBV12-5 is recombined with TRBJ2-3; 9 of the junction bases match TRBD2. The TCR sequence derives from a human donor with non-small cell lung cancer who had a complete response to radiotherapy plus ipilimumab. The DNA sequence is given as TGTGCTAGTGGTTTGGGAGTAGCGGGGGCCACAGATACGCAGTATTTT. It translates to CASGLGVAGATDTQYF.